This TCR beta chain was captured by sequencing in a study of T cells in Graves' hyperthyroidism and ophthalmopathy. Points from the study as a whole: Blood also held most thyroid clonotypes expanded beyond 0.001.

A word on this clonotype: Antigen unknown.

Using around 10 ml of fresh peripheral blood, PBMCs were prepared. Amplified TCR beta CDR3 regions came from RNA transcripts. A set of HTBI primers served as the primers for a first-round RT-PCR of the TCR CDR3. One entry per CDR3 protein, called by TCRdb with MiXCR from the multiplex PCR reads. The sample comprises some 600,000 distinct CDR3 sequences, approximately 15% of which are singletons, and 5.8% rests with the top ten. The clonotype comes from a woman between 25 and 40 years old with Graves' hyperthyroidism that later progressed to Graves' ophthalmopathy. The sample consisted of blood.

CDR3 sequence reads: CASSLIQGASEKLFF. The CDR3 DNA reads TGTGCCAGTAGCCTCATACAGGGGGCATCTGAAAAACTGTTTTTT. This rearrangement joins TRBV19 to TRBJ1-4; 9 bases fit TRBD1. Trimming at V came to 6 bases and at J to 7 bases, leaving 9 bases not matched to a gene. The CDR3 spans 15 residues. The germline CDR1 and CDR2 sequences are LNHDA and SQIVND (reference sequence).